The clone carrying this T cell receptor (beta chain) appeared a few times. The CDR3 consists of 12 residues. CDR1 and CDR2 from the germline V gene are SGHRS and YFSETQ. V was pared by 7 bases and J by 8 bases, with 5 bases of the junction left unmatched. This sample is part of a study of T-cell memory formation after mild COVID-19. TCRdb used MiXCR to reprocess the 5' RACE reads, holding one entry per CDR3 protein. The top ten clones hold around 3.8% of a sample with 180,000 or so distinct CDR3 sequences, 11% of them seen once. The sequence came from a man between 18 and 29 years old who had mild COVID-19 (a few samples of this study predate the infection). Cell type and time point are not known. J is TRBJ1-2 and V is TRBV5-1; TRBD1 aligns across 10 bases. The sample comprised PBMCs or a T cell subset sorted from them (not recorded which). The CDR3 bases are TGCGCCAGCCGACAGGGGGCATTGGGCTACACCTTC. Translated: CASRQGALGYTF. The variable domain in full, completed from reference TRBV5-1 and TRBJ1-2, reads KAGVTQTPRYLIKTRGQQVTLSCSPISGHRSVSWYQQTPGQGLQFLFEYFSETQRNKGNFPGRFSGRQFSNSRSEMNVSTLELGDSALYLCASRQGALGYTFGSGTRLTVV.